The present TCR beta chain was sequenced within a study of T cell repertoires in cytomegalovirus infection. Study background: Well-studied HLA-B-restricted epitopes and recently identified HLA-C-restricted epitopes of CMV were both used in the study. Based on public TCR beta signatures, there were indications of CMV infection and of a matching HLA type. Study-wide points: Accumulated public TCR beta family frequency recognized individuals carrying CMV together with the relevant HLA.

One entry per CDR3 protein results from TCRdb running MiXCR on the reads. The data show about 900,000 distinct CDR3 sequences, approximately 32% seen once. There are a few counts of this clonotype. The antigen is undetermined. The CDR3 totals 12 residues. V shed 3 bases and J shed 6 bases, with 11 bases lying between them. Germline CDR1 reads DFQATT; CDR2 reads SNEGSKA (reference sequence). This sequence was found in a human donor in good health (CMV status not recorded). Some clones in this sample may be carry-over from other donors' samples. J is TRBJ1-1 and V is TRBV20-1, with D possibly TRBD1 on 5 matching bases. Sample: cultured CD8+ T cells from PBMCs, taken from culture after CMV antigen stimulation. The CDR3 DNA sequence: TGCAGTGCTAGTCGGGGAGGGGCTGAAGCTTTCTTT. Its protein product is CSASRGGAEAFF.